This T cell receptor beta chain appears in the sequencing data of a study of T cells expressing NK-cell markers. Germline V CDR1 and CDR2: SGDLS, YYNGEE. The length of the CDR3 is 14 residues. Following a re-call of the 5' RACE reads, TCRdb has one entry per CDR3 protein and lacks DNA. The table lists approximately 460,000 distinct CDR3 sequences, with 7.3% in the top ten. The sequenced sample was blood T cells: a sorted CD56 or NKG2C T cell subset, CD4+ or CD8+ T cells, or bulk PBMC T cells (not recorded which). The TCR originated in a woman between 18 and 70 years old in good health. This chain uses TRBV9 with TRBJ1-6; TCRdb designates TRBD1, a call that cannot be tested without DNA. The CDR3 protein is CASSLGRENSPLHF. Together with reference TRBV9 and TRBJ1-6, the CDR3 gives the full variable domain: DSGVTQTPKHLITATGQRVTLRCSPRSGDLSVYWYQQSLDQGLQFLIQYYNGEERAKGNILERFSAQQFPDLHSELNLSSLELGDSALYFCASSLGRENSPLHFGNGTRLTVT.